This TCR beta chain was captured in a study of technical replicates of blood from several donors. V was cut by 1 base and J by 8 bases, with 11 bases left in between. CDR1 is LNHNV and CDR2 is YYDKDF in the germline V gene (reference sequence). The CDR3 consists of 14 residues. This table comes from immunoSEQ multiplex PCR, and its TCRdb copy is limited to in-frame clones, with some not included. The sample lists 60,000 to 65,000 clones, about 86% seen once, with roughly 5.1% in the top ten. This receptor was taken from a human donor in good health. Some clones in this sample may be carry-over from other donors' samples. The sequenced sample consisted of PBMCs. This chain uses TRBV15 with TRBJ1-4; weak D call: TRBD1 (6 bases). The CDR3, as DNA: TGTGCCACCAGCAGAGGGCAGGGGCGCGAAAAACTGTTTTTT. Amino acid sequence: CATSRGQGREKLFF.